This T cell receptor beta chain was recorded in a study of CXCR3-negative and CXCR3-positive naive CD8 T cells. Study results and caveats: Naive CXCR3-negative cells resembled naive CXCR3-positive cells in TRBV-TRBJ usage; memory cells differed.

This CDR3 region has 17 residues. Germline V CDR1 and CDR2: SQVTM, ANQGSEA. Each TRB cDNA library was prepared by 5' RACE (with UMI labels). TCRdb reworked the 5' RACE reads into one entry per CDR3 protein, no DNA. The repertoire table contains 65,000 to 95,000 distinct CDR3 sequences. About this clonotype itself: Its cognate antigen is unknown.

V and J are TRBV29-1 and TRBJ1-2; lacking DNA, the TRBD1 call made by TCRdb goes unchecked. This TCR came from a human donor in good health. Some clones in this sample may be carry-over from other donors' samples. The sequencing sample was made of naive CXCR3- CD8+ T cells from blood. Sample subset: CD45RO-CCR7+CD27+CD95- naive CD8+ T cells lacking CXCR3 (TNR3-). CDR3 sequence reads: CSVEALTGARANYGYTF.